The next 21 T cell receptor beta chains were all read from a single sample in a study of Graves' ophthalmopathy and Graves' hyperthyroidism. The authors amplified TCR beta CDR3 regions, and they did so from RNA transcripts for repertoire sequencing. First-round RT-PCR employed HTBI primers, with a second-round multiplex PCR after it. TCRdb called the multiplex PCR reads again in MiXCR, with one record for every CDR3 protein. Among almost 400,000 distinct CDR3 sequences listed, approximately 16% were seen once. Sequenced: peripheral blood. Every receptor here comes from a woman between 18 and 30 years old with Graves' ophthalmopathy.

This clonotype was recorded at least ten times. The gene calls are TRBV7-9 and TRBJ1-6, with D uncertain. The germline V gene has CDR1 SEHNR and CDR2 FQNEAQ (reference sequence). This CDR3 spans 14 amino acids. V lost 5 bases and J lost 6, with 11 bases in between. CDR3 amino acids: CASSDGPGNSPLHF. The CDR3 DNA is TGTGCCAGCAGCGATGGCCCCGGTAATTCACCCCTCCACTTT. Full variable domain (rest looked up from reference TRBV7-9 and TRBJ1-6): DTGVSQNPRHKITKRGQNVTFRCDPISEHNRLYWYRQTLGQGPEFLTYFQNEAQLEKSRLLSDRFSAERPKGSFSTLEIQRTEQGDSAMYLCASSDGPGNSPLHFGNGTRLTVT.

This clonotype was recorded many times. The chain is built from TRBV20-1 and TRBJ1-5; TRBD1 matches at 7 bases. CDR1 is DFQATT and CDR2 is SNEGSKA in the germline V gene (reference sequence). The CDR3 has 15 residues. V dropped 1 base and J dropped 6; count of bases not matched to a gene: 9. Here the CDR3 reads CSARGRTGETQPQHF. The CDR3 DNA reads TGCAGTGCTAGAGGGAGAACAGGGGAAACTCAGCCCCAGCATTTT.

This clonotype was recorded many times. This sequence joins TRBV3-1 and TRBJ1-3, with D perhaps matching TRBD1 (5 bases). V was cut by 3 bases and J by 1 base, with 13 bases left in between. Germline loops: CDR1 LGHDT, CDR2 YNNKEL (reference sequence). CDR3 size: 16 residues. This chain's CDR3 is CASSHWGERSGNTIYF. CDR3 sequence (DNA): TGTGCCAGCAGCCATTGGGGGGAACGTTCTGGAAACACCATATATTTT.

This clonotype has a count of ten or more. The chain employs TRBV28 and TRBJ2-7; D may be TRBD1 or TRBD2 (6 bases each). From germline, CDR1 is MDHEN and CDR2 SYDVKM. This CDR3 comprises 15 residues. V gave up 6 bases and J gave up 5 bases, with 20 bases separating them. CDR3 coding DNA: TGTGCCAGCAGCCTAGGGGGGTCAGGGTCCCACGAGCAGTACTTC. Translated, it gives CASSLGGSGSHEQYF.

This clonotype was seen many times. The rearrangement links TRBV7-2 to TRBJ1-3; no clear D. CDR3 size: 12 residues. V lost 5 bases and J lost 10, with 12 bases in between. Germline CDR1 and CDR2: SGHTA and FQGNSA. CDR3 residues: CASSLGGKTIYF. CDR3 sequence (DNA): TGTGCCAGCAGCCTAGGCGGTAAAACCATATATTTT.

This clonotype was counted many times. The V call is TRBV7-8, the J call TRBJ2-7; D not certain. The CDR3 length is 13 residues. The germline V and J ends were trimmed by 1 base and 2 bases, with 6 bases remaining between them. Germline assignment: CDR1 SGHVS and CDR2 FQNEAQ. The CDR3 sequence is CASSLVSAYEQYF. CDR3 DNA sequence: TGTGCCAGCAGCTTAGTGAGCGCCTACGAGCAGTACTTC. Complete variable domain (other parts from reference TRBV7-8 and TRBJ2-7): GAGVSQSPRYKVAKRGQDVALRCDPISGHVSLFWYQQALGQGPEFLTYFQNEAQLDKSGLPSDRFFAERPEGSVSTLKIQRTQQEDSAVYLCASSLVSAYEQYFGPGTRLTVT.

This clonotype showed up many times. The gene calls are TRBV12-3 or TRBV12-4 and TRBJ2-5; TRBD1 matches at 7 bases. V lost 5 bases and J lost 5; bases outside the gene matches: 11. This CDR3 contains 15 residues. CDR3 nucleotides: TGTGCCAGCAGTCACGGCCGACAGGGCATGGAGACCCAGTACTTC. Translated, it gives CASSHGRQGMETQYF.

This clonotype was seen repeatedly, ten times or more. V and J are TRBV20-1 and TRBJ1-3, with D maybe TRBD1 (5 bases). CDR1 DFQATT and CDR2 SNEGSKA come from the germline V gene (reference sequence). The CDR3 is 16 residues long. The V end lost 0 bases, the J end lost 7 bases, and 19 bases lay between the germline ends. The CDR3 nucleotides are TGCAGTGCTAGAGATCGGGGAGGAGGGACCCCTAACACCATATATTTT. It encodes CSARDRGGGTPNTIYF.

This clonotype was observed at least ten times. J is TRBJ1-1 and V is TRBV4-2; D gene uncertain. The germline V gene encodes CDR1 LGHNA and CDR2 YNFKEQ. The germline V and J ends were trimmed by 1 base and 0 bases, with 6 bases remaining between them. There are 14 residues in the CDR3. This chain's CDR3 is CASSQADVNTEAFF. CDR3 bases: TGTGCCAGCAGCCAAGCAGATGTGAACACTGAAGCTTTCTTT.

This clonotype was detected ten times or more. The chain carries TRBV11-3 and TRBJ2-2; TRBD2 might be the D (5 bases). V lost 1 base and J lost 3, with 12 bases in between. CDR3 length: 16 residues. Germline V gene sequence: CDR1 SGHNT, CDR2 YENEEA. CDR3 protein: CASSLGIGLHTGELFF. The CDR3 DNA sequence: TGTGCCAGCAGCTTAGGGATCGGACTTCACACCGGGGAGCTGTTTTTT.

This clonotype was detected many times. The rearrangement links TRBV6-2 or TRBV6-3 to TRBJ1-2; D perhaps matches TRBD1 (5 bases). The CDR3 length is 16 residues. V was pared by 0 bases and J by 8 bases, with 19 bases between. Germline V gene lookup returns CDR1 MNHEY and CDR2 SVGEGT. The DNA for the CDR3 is TGTGCCAGCAGTTACTCCCCCTCCGGGGGAGGAGAAGGCTACACCTTC. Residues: CASSYSPSGGGEGYTF.

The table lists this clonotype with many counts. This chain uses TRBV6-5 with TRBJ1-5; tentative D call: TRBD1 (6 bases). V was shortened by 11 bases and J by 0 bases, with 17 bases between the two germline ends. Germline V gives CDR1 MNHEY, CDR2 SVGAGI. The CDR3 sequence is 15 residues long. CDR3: CAGGVGGTSNQPQHF. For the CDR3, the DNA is TGTGCCGGGGGGGTTGGGGGCACTAGCAATCAGCCCCAGCATTTT.

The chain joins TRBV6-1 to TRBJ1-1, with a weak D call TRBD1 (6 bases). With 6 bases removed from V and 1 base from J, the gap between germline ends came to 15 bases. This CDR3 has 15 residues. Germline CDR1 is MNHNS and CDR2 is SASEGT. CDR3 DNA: TGTGCCAGCAGGCGACAGGATTCAACGAACACTGAAGCTTTCTTT. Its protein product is CASRRQDSTNTEAFF.

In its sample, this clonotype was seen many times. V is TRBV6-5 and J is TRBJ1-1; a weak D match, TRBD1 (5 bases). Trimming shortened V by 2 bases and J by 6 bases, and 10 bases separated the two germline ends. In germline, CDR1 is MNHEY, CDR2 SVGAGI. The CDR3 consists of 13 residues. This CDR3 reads CASSYGGRAEAFF. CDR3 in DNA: TGTGCCAGCAGTTACGGGGGGAGGGCTGAAGCTTTCTTT.

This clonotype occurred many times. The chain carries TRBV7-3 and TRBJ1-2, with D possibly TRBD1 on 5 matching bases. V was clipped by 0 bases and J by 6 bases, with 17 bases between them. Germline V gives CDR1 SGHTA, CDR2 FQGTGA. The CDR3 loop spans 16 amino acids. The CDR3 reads CASSLTRDRIRDGYTF. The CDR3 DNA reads TGTGCCAGCAGCTTAACCAGGGACCGTATTAGAGATGGCTACACCTTC.

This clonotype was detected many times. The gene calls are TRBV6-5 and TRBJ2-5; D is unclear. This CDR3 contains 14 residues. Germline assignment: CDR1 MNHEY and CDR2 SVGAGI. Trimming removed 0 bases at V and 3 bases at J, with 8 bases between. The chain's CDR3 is CASSYSQVKETQYF. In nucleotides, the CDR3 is TGTGCCAGCAGTTACTCCCAAGTAAAAGAGACCCAGTACTTC.

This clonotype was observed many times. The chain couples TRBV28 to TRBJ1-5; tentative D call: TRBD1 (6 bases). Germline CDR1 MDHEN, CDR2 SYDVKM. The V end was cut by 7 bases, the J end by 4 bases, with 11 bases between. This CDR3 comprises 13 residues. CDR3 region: CASTLGGNQPQHF. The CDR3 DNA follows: TGTGCCAGCACCCTAGGGGGGAATCAGCCCCAGCATTTT.

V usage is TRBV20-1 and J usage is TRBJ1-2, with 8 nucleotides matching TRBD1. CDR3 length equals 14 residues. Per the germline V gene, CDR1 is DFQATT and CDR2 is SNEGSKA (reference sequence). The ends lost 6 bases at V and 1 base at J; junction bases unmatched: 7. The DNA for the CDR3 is TGCAGTGCGCCCCGGGACAGGCTTAACTATGGCTACACCTTC. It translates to CSAPRDRLNYGYTF.

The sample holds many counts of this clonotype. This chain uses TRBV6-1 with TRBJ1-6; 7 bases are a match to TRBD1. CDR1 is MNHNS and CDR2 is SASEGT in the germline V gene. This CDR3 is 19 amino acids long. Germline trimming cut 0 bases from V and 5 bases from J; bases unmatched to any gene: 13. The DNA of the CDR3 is TGTGCCAGCAGTGAAGCTTGGACAGGCACCCTCTTCGATAATTCACCCCTCCACTTT. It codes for CASSEAWTGTLFDNSPLHF.

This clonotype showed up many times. The CDR3 region is CASGGGSSGNTIYF. In DNA, the CDR3 is TGTGCCAGCGGCGGTGGGAGCTCTGGAAACACCATATATTTT. The chain has TRBV2 and TRBJ1-3; D is undetermined. Germline CDR1 reads SNHLY; CDR2 reads FYNNEI. The germline V and J ends were trimmed by 8 bases and 0 bases, with 11 bases remaining between them. The length of the CDR3 is 14 residues.

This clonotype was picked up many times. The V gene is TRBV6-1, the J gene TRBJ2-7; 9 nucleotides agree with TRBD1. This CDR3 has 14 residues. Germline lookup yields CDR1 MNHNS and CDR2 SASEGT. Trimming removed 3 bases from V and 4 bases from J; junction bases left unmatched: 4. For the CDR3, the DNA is TGTGCCAGCAGTGAGGGACAGGGTCGGTACGAGCAGTACTTC. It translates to CASSEGQGRYEQYF.